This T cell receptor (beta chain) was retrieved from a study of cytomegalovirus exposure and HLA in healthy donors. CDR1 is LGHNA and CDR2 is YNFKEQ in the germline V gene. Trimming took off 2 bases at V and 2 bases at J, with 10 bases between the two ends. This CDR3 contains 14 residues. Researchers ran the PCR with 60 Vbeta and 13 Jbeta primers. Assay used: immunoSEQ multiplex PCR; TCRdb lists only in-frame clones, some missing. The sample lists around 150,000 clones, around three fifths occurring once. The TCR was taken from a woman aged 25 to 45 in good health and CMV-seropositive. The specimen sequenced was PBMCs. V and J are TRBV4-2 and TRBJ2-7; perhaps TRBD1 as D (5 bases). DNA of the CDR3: TGTGCCAGCAGCCAACAGGGATTCGCCTACGAGCAGTACTTC. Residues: CASSQQGFAYEQYF.